This passage covers 11 T cell receptor beta chains from one sample sequenced in a study of cytomegalovirus exposure and HLA in healthy donors. The PCR employed 60 Vbeta primers together with 13 Jbeta primers. Using immunoSEQ multiplex PCR, the repertoire was profiled, and TCRdb retains in-frame clones only, with some absent. The sample holds 150,000 to 200,000 clones, 70% to 80% seen once. The sequenced material came from PBMCs. The receptors were sampled from a woman aged 45-65 years in good health and CMV-seronegative.

The chain recombines TRBV15 with TRBJ2-2; D unclear. Trimming pared 4 bases from V and 4 bases from J, leaving 7 bases between. CDR1 is LNHNV and CDR2 is YYDKDF in the germline V gene (reference sequence). This CDR3 is 13 amino acids long. The CDR3 reads CATSTRSTGELFF. The CDR3, as DNA: TGTGCCACCAGCACTCGGTCCACCGGGGAGCTGTTTTTT.

The rearrangement uses TRBV5-1 and TRBJ1-1; D unresolved. Germline V gene data show CDR1 as SGHRS and CDR2 as YFSETQ. The V gene lost 0 bases and the J gene lost 7 bases, with 22 bases spanning the gap. The CDR3 consists of 17 residues. The CDR3 loop is CASSLDGVDLLVGEAFF. CDR3 nucleotides: TGCGCCAGCAGCTTGGACGGGGTGGACCTCCTAGTTGGTGAAGCTTTCTTT.

This chain joins TRBV7-3 and TRBJ1-6; D might be TRBD1 (5 bases). Trimming cost V 2 bases and J 5 bases, with 7 bases left between them. CDR3 length: 14 residues. The V gene's germline CDR1 is SGHTA and CDR2 FQGTGA. CDR3 amino acids: CASSLGAHNSPLHF. In DNA, the CDR3 is TGTGCCAGCAGCTTAGGGGCCCATAATTCACCCCTCCACTTT.

The chain employs TRBV20-1 and TRBJ1-1, with D possibly TRBD1 on 5 matching bases. V was clipped by 7 bases and J by 5 bases, with 11 bases between them. Germline-derived CDR1 and CDR2 are DFQATT and SNEGSKA (reference sequence). The CDR3 is 11 amino acids. CDR3 residues: CSGAGRTEAFF. CDR3 bases: TGCAGTGGGGCAGGGAGGACTGAAGCTTTCTTT.

A few counts support this clone. The V gene is TRBV2, the J gene TRBJ1-3; TRBD1 matches 7 bases. Germline-derived CDR1 and CDR2 are SNHLY and FYNNEI. This CDR3 region has 15 residues. Germline trimming cut 6 bases from V and 0 bases from J; bases unmatched to any gene: 5. The CDR3 loop reads CASRGQISSGNTIYF. DNA of the CDR3: TGTGCCAGCAGGGGACAGATTAGCTCTGGAAACACCATATATTTT.

The gene calls are TRBV18 and TRBJ2-7; 8 bases agree with TRBD1. Trimming took 2 bases from V and 4 from J; bases not matched to a gene: 7. The CDR3 contains 15 residues. CDR1 and CDR2 from the germline V gene are KGHSH and LQKENI. The DNA for the CDR3 is TGTGCCAGCTCACCAATACAGGGGGACTTATACGAGCAGTACTTC. This encodes CASSPIQGDLYEQYF.

Here the CDR3 DNA reads TGCGCCAGCAGCCCGGGGACTCGAGGGTCTTACGAGCAGTACTTC. Encoded protein: CASSPGTRGSYEQYF. The rearrangement joins TRBV4-3 to TRBJ2-7; a possible D gene is TRBD2 (6 bases). Trimming left V 4 bases short and J 4 bases short, with 17 bases between. CDR1 LGHNA and CDR2 YSLEER come from the germline V gene. CDR3 length equals 15 residues.

This sequence joins TRBV28 and TRBJ1-4, with D maybe TRBD1 (6 bases). The CDR3 covers 18 residues. In germline, CDR1 is MDHEN, CDR2 SYDVKM. With 4 bases removed from V and 8 bases from J, the gap between germline ends came to 26 bases. In DNA, the CDR3 is TGTGCCAGCAGTTCCCCCTACTCACCGAGGGGGACAAGGGAAAAACTGTTTTTT. Protein product: CASSSPYSPRGTREKLFF.

This chain connects TRBV29-1 to TRBJ1-5; the match to TRBD1 covers 10 bases. From germline, CDR1 is SQVTM and CDR2 ANQGSEA. V was pared by 4 bases and J by 5 bases, with 2 bases of the junction left unmatched. This CDR3 has 13 amino acids. CDR3 nucleotide sequence: TGCAGCGTTGCGGGGACAGGGGATCAGCCCCAGCATTTT. This gives the protein CSVAGTGDQPQHF.

The rearrangement joins TRBV7-8 to TRBJ1-1; weak D call: TRBD1 (5 bases). From germline, CDR1 is SGHVS and CDR2 FQNEAQ. Trimming left V 3 bases short and J 1 base short, with 9 bases between. This CDR3 is 14 amino acids long. CDR3 sequence (DNA): TGTGCCAGCAGCTTGGCAGGGTGGAACACTGAAGCTTTCTTT. Encoded protein: CASSLAGWNTEAFF.

This clone occurred once. J is TRBJ1-2 and V is TRBV6-6; TRBD1 might be the D (5 bases). The germline V and J ends were trimmed by 2 bases and 7 bases, with 11 bases remaining between them. The V gene's germline CDR1 is MNHNY and CDR2 SVGAGI (reference sequence). The CDR3 is 13 residues long. The CDR3 reads CASSYTGVPGYTF. The CDR3 nucleotides read TGTGCCAGCAGTTACACGGGGGTCCCTGGCTACACCTTC.